Listed here are 29 T cell receptor beta chains from one sample, sequenced in a study of blood T cell repertoires in COVID-19 (dated by TCRdb to 2020 to 2022). Library preparation employed the immunoSEQ multiplex PCR assay. This immuneACCESS table, as held by TCRdb, lists in-frame sequences with V and J called but not all clones. Of the missing ones, under half trace to an unresolved V gene in checked studies; the others have no known cause. The sample table holds approximately 210,000 clones, of which over 65% were seen once. In total, the top ten clones hold approximately 2.6% of the sample. What was sequenced was peripheral blood. The receptors derive from a woman in her 70s with active or convalescent COVID-19.

The chain is built from TRBV6-1 and TRBJ2-7; possibly TRBD1 for D (5 bases). Trimming pared 2 bases from V and 3 bases from J, leaving 11 bases between. Germline CDR1 reads MNHNS; CDR2 reads SASEGT. The CDR3 consists of 14 residues. CDR3: CASSEYGQGYEQYF. DNA of the CDR3: TGTGCCAGCAGTGAATATGGTCAGGGCTACGAGCAGTACTTC.

The rearrangement uses TRBV19 and TRBJ1-6, with no clear D. V shed 10 bases and J shed 10 bases, with 17 bases lying between them. The CDR3 is 13 residues long. The germline V gene encodes CDR1 LNHDA and CDR2 SQIVND (reference sequence). CDR3 amino acids: CATRTGVGSPLHF. The DNA for the CDR3 is TGTGCCACGAGGACGGGAGTAGGGTCACCCCTCCACTTT.

As for this clone: The same CDR3 can be traced to other DNA sequences in this sample. V gene TRBV6-5 combines with J gene TRBJ1-2; maybe TRBD1 (6 bases). Germline lookup yields CDR1 MNHEY and CDR2 SVGAGI. The CDR3 has 13 residues. The ends were cut back, 2 bases at V and 2 bases at J, with 6 bases in the middle. The CDR3 DNA reads as TGTGCCAGCAGTTACGGGACAAACTATGGCTACACCTTC. Translation gives CASSYGTNYGYTF.

Comments on this clone: Other DNA sequences from this sample encode an identical CDR3 as well. V and J are TRBV6-2 or TRBV6-3 and TRBJ2-7, with D possibly TRBD2 on 5 matching bases. V was shortened by 2 bases and J by 4 bases, with 9 bases between the two germline ends. CDR3 length: 13 amino acids. Germline loops: CDR1 MNHEY, CDR2 SVGEGT. CDR3 nucleotides: TGTGCCAGCAGTTACCTACTAGGGTACGAGCAGTACTTC. Translated: CASSYLLGYEQYF.

J is TRBJ2-2 and V is TRBV5-1; D is uncertain. This CDR3 has 15 amino acids. The germline CDR1 and CDR2 sequences are SGHRS and YFSETQ. The V end lost 0 bases, the J end lost 0 bases, and 6 bases lay between the germline ends. The CDR3 reads CASSLDAPNTGELFF. CDR3 in DNA: TGCGCCAGCAGCTTGGACGCGCCGAACACCGGGGAGCTGTTTTTT.

The chain joins TRBV4-3 to TRBJ1-6; TRBD1 agrees at 11 bases. Germline values: CDR1 LGHNA, CDR2 YSLEER. The CDR3 loop spans 16 amino acids. With 1 base clipped from V and 10 bases from J, the junction kept 6 bases outside the gene matches. The CDR3 is CASSQGIGTGGSPLHF. The CDR3 DNA sequence: TGCGCCAGCAGCCAAGGGATCGGGACAGGGGGATCACCCCTCCACTTT.

Worth noting for this clone: The sample contains more than one DNA sequence encoding this CDR3. The chain links TRBV7-2 to TRBJ2-5, with 7 bases fitting TRBD1. Germline loops: CDR1 SGHTA, CDR2 FQGNSA. V gave up 6 bases and J gave up 1 base; unmatched junction bases: 2. This CDR3 is built from 13 residues. CDR3 nucleotides: TGTGCCAGCAGTCGACAGGGCCAAGAGACCCAGTACTTC. It codes for CASSRQGQETQYF. The complete variable domain, with remaining parts taken from reference TRBV7-2 and TRBJ2-5, reads GAGVSQSPSNKVTEKGKDVELRCDPISGHTALYWYRQSLGQGLEFLIYFQGNSAPDKSGLPSDRFSAERTGGSVSTLTIQRTQQEDSAVYLCASSRQGQETQYFGPGTRLLVL.

The chain combines TRBV10-1 with TRBJ2-5, with D possibly being TRBD1 (5 bases). This CDR3 is built from 13 residues. V shed 6 bases and J shed 5 bases, with 13 bases lying between them. Looked up from germline, CDR1 is WNHNN and CDR2 is SYGVQD (reference sequence). The CDR3 loop is CASRQGTGETQYF. CDR3 nucleotide sequence: TGCGCCAGCAGGCAGGGTACCGGCGAGACCCAGTACTTC.

The V and J genes are TRBV5-1 and TRBJ2-1; 7 bases agree with TRBD2. Germline V lookup: CDR1 SGHRS, CDR2 YFSETQ. V was pared by 0 bases and J by 4 bases, with 7 bases of the junction left unmatched. The CDR3 covers 16 residues. CDR3 in amino acids: CASSLAGEREYNEQFF. DNA for the CDR3: TGCGCCAGCAGCTTGGCCGGGGAGCGGGAATACAATGAGCAGTTCTTC.

The V call is TRBV10-1, the J call TRBJ1-2; 9 bases are shared with TRBD1. This CDR3 contains 16 residues. Germline CDR1 is WNHNN and CDR2 is SYGVQD (reference sequence). The V gene end was trimmed by 3 bases and the J gene end by 5 bases; junction bases not matched to a gene: 10. CDR3 nucleotide sequence: TGCGCCAGCAGTGACCTGCGGACAGGGGAGGTTTATGGCTACACCTTC. It encodes CASSDLRTGEVYGYTF.

The chain recombines TRBV5-1 with TRBJ2-7, with 7 bases aligning to TRBD1. Germline V CDR1 and CDR2: SGHRS, YFSETQ. The CDR3 covers 16 residues. Germline trimming cut 3 bases from V and 3 bases from J; bases unmatched to any gene: 12. The CDR3 nucleotides read TGCGCCAGCAGCTCCCGGACAGGATCGAGGAGCTACGAGCAGTACTTC. Amino acids: CASSSRTGSRSYEQYF. The full variable domain, rest sourced from reference TRBV5-1 and TRBJ2-7, is KAGVTQTPRYLIKTRGQQVTLSCSPISGHRSVSWYQQTPGQGLQFLFEYFSETQRNKGNFPGRFSGRQFSNSRSEMNVSTLELGDSALYLCASSSRTGSRSYEQYFGPGTRLTVT.

V and J are TRBV24-1 and TRBJ2-5; 7 positions match TRBD1. CDR1 and CDR2 (germline): KGHDR, SFDVKD. This CDR3 comprises 17 residues. J lost 2 bases, V lost 4 bases, and 12 bases had no gene match. In DNA, the CDR3 is TGTGCCACCAGTGAGTCCCACGACAGGGCTGGGCAAGAGACCCAGTACTTC. It codes for CATSESHDRAGQETQYF.

This clone was picked up one time. The chain joins TRBV18 to TRBJ2-5; D is unresolved. This CDR3 spans 12 amino acids. Germline-derived CDR1 and CDR2 are KGHSH and LQKENI. V lost 1 base, J lost 5 bases, and 5 bases lay in between. The CDR3 bases are TGTGCCAGCTCACCACAACGGGAGACCCAGTACTTC. It encodes CASSPQRETQYF.

The chain employs TRBV6-1 and TRBJ1-2, with D maybe TRBD1 (5 bases). CDR1 is MNHNS and CDR2 is SASEGT in the germline V gene. V was trimmed by 6 bases and J by 2 bases, leaving 16 bases between them. This CDR3 region has 15 residues. The CDR3 here is CASRSGSSANYGYTF. The CDR3 nucleotides read TGTGCCAGCAGGTCAGGGTCGTCAGCCAACTATGGCTACACCTTC.

The rearrangement joins TRBV5-1 to TRBJ2-7; D ambiguous. V was trimmed by 0 bases and J by 5 bases, leaving 6 bases between them. This CDR3 spans 12 amino acids. The germline V gene encodes CDR1 SGHRS and CDR2 YFSETQ. The CDR3 DNA is TGCGCCAGCAGCTTGGCCACGGACGAGCAGTACTTC. This sequence encodes CASSLATDEQYF.

The rearrangement links TRBV28 to TRBJ2-1; D is perhaps TRBD2 (5 bases). V lost 3 bases and J 0 bases, leaving 9 bases between the germline ends. The CDR3 extends over 15 amino acids. Germline CDR1 reads MDHEN; CDR2 reads SYDVKM. This CDR3 is CASSLPGNSYNEQFF. DNA of the CDR3: TGTGCCAGCAGTTTGCCCGGGAACTCCTACAATGAGCAGTTCTTC. The variable domain in full, with the rest retrieved from reference TRBV28 and TRBJ2-1, is DVKVTQSSRYLVKRTGEKVFLECVQDMDHENMFWYRQDPGLGLRLIYFSYDVKMKEKGDIPEGYSVSREKKERFSLILESASTNQTSMYLCASSLPGNSYNEQFFGPGTRLTVL.

The V gene is TRBV5-1, the J gene TRBJ2-1, with TRBD2 matching 13 bases. Germline V gives CDR1 SGHRS, CDR2 YFSETQ. J gave up 7 bases and V 3 bases, and 10 bases lay outside the gene matches. The CDR3 covers 17 residues. CDR3 residues: CASSSPGTSGVVNEQFF. The CDR3 DNA follows: TGCGCCAGCAGCTCCCCTGGGACTAGCGGGGTCGTGAATGAGCAGTTCTTC.

The genes are TRBV30 and TRBJ2-6, with D possibly being TRBD2 (5 bases). Looked up from germline, CDR1 is GTSNPN and CDR2 is SVGIG (reference sequence). The CDR3 is made up of 20 amino acids. Trimming left V 4 bases short and J 5 bases short, with 30 bases between. CDR3 protein: CAWNHMGSFLDGLRANVLTF. The CDR3 DNA is TGTGCCTGGAATCATATGGGGAGCTTCTTAGACGGGCTCCGGGCCAACGTCCTGACTTTC.

The chain employs TRBV19 and TRBJ1-5; D not certain. The CDR3 runs 17 residues. V lost 3 bases, J lost 0 bases, and 15 bases lay in between. Germline V CDR1 and CDR2: LNHDA, SQIVND (reference sequence). CDR3 DNA sequence: TGTGCCAGTAGTATGACCCCGGGTGTGTATAGCAATCAGCCCCAGCATTTT. Protein sequence: CASSMTPGVYSNQPQHF.

The rearrangement links TRBV7-2 to TRBJ2-3; D not certain. The germline V gene encodes CDR1 SGHTA and CDR2 FQGNSA. The ends were cut back, 0 bases at V and 3 bases at J, with 4 bases in the middle. The CDR3 has 13 amino acids. Written as DNA, the CDR3 is TGTGCCAGCAGCTTAGCCAGAACAGATACGCAGTATTTT. Residues: CASSLARTDTQYF.

The rearrangement uses TRBV6-5 and TRBJ1-2, with TRBD1 matching over 11 bases. The CDR3 is 14 amino acids. Germline trimming cut 5 bases from V and 4 bases from J; bases unmatched to any gene: 3. Germline values: CDR1 MNHEY, CDR2 SVGAGI. Written as DNA, the CDR3 is TGTGCCAGCAGTAAGGGACAGGGGGGCTATGGCTACACCTTC. It translates to CASSKGQGGYGYTF.

The V gene is TRBV3-1 (or the pseudogene TRBV3-2), the J gene TRBJ1-2; D gene ambiguous. V lost 0 bases to trimming and J lost 8 bases, with 10 bases between them. The CDR3 has 13 residues. The germline gives CDR1 LGHDT, CDR2 YNNKEL (reference sequence). The CDR3 region is CASSQDSGRGYTF. CDR3 bases: TGTGCCAGCAGCCAAGATTCGGGAAGAGGCTACACCTTC.

This rearrangement joins TRBV11-2 to TRBJ1-2, with 7 nucleotides matching TRBD1. CDR3 length: 13 amino acids. The J segment lost 8 bases and the V segment lost 5 bases, leaving 8 bases of the junction unmatched. Germline V gene data show CDR1 as SGHAT and CDR2 as FQNNGV. The CDR3 nucleotides read TGTGCCAGCAGCCGGACCACACAGGGGGGCTACACCTTC. Translating it yields CASSRTTQGGYTF.

The genes are TRBV19 and TRBJ2-7; 9 positions match TRBD1. CDR3 length: 16 amino acids. Germline values: CDR1 LNHDA, CDR2 SQIVND (reference sequence). With 4 bases clipped from V and 9 bases from J, the junction kept 16 bases outside the gene matches. CDR3 coding DNA: TGTGCCAGTAGTACCTCGACAGGGGGTACGGGAAGTCCGCAGTACTTC. It encodes CASSTSTGGTGSPQYF.

The sample holds many counts of this clone. The chain links TRBV4-1 to TRBJ1-6; D gene ambiguous. The CDR3 is 12 residues long. Trimming stripped 1 base from V and 9 bases from J, with 4 bases between. Germline V gives CDR1 MGHRA, CDR2 YSYEKL. In nucleotides, the CDR3 is TGCGCCAGCAGCCAAGGGCTTTCACCCCTCCACTTT. It codes for CASSQGLSPLHF.

The chain joins TRBV4-1 to TRBJ1-2; D is ambiguous. In germline, CDR1 is MGHRA, CDR2 YSYEKL. CDR3 length: 14 residues. Deletions cut 1 base from V and 4 bases from J, with 10 bases between. Here the CDR3 DNA reads TGCGCCAGCAGCCAAGTACAGCTGAGCTATGGCTACACCTTC. Translating gives CASSQVQLSYGYTF.

V usage is TRBV6-5 and J usage is TRBJ2-6, with D tentatively TRBD1 (6 bases). Germline-derived CDR1 and CDR2 are MNHEY and SVGAGI. V shed 2 bases and J shed 4 bases, with 9 bases lying between them. The CDR3 totals 15 residues. The CDR3 coding sequence is TGTGCCAGCAGTTACGGACAGTCCGGGGCCAACGTCCTGACTTTC. Its translation is CASSYGQSGANVLTF.

The chain combines TRBV10-3 with TRBJ1-2; D is undetermined. The CDR3 runs to 13 residues. CDR1 and CDR2 from the germline V gene are ENHRY and SYGVKD. V lost 4 bases, J lost 0 bases, and 6 bases lay in between. CDR3 amino acids: CAISVQSNYGYTF. The CDR3 DNA is TGTGCCATCAGTGTTCAGTCTAACTATGGCTACACCTTC.

The rearrangement links TRBV6-6 to TRBJ2-5; D gene unclear. V dropped 5 bases and J dropped 1 base, with 11 bases sitting between them. This CDR3 has 14 amino acids. Germline V gene lookup returns CDR1 MNHNY and CDR2 SVGAGI (reference sequence). CDR3: CASSTTPSQETQYF. In DNA, the CDR3 is TGTGCCAGCAGTACTACCCCATCCCAAGAGACCCAGTACTTC.